The source of this TCR beta chain is a study of cytomegalovirus exposure and HLA in healthy donors. Primers included in the PCR were 60 Vbeta and 13 Jbeta primers. Sequenced by immunoSEQ multiplex PCR; TCRdb stores in-frame clones only, minus some. The sample includes about 200,000 clones, 82% of them seen just once. The V gene's germline CDR1 is MNHEY and CDR2 SVGAGI. CDR3 size: 14 residues. Trimming pared 6 bases from V and 8 bases from J, leaving 14 bases between. The TCR sequence derives from a woman aged 45 to 65 in good health and CMV-seropositive. The chain links TRBV6-5 to TRBJ1-6; D uncertain. Material for sequencing was PBMCs. In nucleotides, the CDR3 is TGTGCCAGCAGGAGGGAAGGTGATTATTCACCCCTCCACTTT. This codes for CASRREGDYSPLHF.